A selection of T cell receptor beta chains follows, all from one sample in a study of shared clonotypes between healthy human individuals. Using immunoSEQ multiplex PCR, the repertoire was profiled, and TCRdb retains in-frame clones only, with some absent. The sample yields under 1,100,000 clones, around three quarters seen once. The sequenced material came from memory CD4+ T cells from PBMCs. Receptors originate from a man younger than 35 in good health. Some clones in this sample may be carry-over from other donors' samples. Both conserved end residues are part of each CDR3. The D gene is left open where the match is weak. The size field is filled for only some rows; it gives once, few, many or a size class.

D gene,J gene,CDR3 length,clone size,V gene,CDR3 DNA,CDR3 protein
TRBD1,TRBJ2-7,15,.,TRBV5-1,TGCGCCAGCAGCTTACGCAGGGGGCTGGGGTACGAGCAGTACTTC,CASSLRRGLGYEQYF
.,TRBJ2-7,15,.,TRBV28,TGTGCCAGCAGTACCACAGGATCTCTCTCCTACGAGCAGTACTTC,CASSTTGSLSYEQYF
.,TRBJ1-2,12,.,TRBV19,TGTGCCAGTAGTATATCAGGGAGTGGCTACACCTTC,CASSISGSGYTF
TRBD2,TRBJ2-1,16,.,TRBV4-2,TGTGCCAGCAGCCAGGCTCTAGCGGGAGGTTACAATGAGCAGTTCTTC,CASSQALAGGYNEQFF
.,TRBJ1-1,15,.,TRBV9,TGTGCCAGCAGCGTATCCGGGACGGGGAACACTGAAGCTTTCTTT,CASSVSGTGNTEAFF
.,TRBJ2-7,14,.,TRBV7-9,TGTGCCAGCAGCCGGGCGGGACGGACCTACGAGCAGTACTTC,CASSRAGRTYEQYF
.,TRBJ1-2,15,.,TRBV29-1,TGCAGCGTTCACTTCTCGGGCCGCCTCGGCTATGGCTACACCTTC,CSVHFSGRLGYGYTF
TRBD2,TRBJ2-1,15,.,TRBV7-6,TGTGCCAGCAGCTTAGGGGAGGGTTCCTACAATGAGCAGTTCTTC,CASSLGEGSYNEQFF
.,TRBJ1-5,16,.,TRBV28,TGTGCCAGCAGTTTAGTAGGGTTTCTTAGCAATCAGCCCCAGCATTTT,CASSLVGFLSNQPQHF
.,TRBJ2-5,14,.,TRBV7-3,TGTGCCAGCAGCTCTAACGGGGTCCCCGGGACCCAGTACTTC,CASSSNGVPGTQYF
.,TRBJ2-2,15,many,TRBV11-2,TGTGCCAGCAGCTTAGATTGGAGTAACACCGGGGAGCTGTTTTTT,CASSLDWSNTGELFF
.,TRBJ2-3,14,.,TRBV28,TGTGCCAGCAGTTTACCGTTTAACACAGATACGCAGTATTTT,CASSLPFNTDTQYF
.,TRBJ2-5,14,once,TRBV7-9,TGTGCCAGCAGCTTAGCGGGGTTACGGGAGACCCAGTACTTC,CASSLAGLRETQYF
.,TRBJ1-6,16,.,TRBV18,TGTGCCAGCTCACCTGGACGGAGCTCCTATAATTCACCCCTCCACTTT,CASSPGRSSYNSPLHF
.,TRBJ2-7,13,few,TRBV10-3,TGTGCCATCAGTGAGTTCCGGACTCTCGAGCAGTACTTC,CAISEFRTLEQYF
TRBD1,TRBJ2-5,13,.,TRBV2,TGTGCCAGCGCGACAGGGCTCCGGGAGACCCAGTACTTC,CASATGLRETQYF
TRBD2,TRBJ2-7,15,.,TRBV4-2,TGTGCCAGCAGCCGATCCCAGCGGGAGGCCTACGAGCAGTACTTC,CASSRSQREAYEQYF
.,TRBJ2-2,15,once,TRBV5-1,TGCGCCAGCAGCCCAGGGTCGAATCCCACCGGGGAGCTGTTTTTT,CASSPGSNPTGELFF
.,TRBJ1-2,12,.,TRBV6-1,TGTGCCAGCACGGACGGGAGATATGGCTACACCTTC,CASTDGRYGYTF
TRBD2,TRBJ2-1,15,.,TRBV7-8,TGTGCCAGCAGCTGGCGACTAGCGGGAGGGGATGAGCAGTTCTTC,CASSWRLAGGDEQFF
TRBD2,TRBJ2-5,14,.,TRBV6-5,TGTGCCAGCAGTCCGAGCGGGAACCGAGAGACCCAGTACTTC,CASSPSGNRETQYF